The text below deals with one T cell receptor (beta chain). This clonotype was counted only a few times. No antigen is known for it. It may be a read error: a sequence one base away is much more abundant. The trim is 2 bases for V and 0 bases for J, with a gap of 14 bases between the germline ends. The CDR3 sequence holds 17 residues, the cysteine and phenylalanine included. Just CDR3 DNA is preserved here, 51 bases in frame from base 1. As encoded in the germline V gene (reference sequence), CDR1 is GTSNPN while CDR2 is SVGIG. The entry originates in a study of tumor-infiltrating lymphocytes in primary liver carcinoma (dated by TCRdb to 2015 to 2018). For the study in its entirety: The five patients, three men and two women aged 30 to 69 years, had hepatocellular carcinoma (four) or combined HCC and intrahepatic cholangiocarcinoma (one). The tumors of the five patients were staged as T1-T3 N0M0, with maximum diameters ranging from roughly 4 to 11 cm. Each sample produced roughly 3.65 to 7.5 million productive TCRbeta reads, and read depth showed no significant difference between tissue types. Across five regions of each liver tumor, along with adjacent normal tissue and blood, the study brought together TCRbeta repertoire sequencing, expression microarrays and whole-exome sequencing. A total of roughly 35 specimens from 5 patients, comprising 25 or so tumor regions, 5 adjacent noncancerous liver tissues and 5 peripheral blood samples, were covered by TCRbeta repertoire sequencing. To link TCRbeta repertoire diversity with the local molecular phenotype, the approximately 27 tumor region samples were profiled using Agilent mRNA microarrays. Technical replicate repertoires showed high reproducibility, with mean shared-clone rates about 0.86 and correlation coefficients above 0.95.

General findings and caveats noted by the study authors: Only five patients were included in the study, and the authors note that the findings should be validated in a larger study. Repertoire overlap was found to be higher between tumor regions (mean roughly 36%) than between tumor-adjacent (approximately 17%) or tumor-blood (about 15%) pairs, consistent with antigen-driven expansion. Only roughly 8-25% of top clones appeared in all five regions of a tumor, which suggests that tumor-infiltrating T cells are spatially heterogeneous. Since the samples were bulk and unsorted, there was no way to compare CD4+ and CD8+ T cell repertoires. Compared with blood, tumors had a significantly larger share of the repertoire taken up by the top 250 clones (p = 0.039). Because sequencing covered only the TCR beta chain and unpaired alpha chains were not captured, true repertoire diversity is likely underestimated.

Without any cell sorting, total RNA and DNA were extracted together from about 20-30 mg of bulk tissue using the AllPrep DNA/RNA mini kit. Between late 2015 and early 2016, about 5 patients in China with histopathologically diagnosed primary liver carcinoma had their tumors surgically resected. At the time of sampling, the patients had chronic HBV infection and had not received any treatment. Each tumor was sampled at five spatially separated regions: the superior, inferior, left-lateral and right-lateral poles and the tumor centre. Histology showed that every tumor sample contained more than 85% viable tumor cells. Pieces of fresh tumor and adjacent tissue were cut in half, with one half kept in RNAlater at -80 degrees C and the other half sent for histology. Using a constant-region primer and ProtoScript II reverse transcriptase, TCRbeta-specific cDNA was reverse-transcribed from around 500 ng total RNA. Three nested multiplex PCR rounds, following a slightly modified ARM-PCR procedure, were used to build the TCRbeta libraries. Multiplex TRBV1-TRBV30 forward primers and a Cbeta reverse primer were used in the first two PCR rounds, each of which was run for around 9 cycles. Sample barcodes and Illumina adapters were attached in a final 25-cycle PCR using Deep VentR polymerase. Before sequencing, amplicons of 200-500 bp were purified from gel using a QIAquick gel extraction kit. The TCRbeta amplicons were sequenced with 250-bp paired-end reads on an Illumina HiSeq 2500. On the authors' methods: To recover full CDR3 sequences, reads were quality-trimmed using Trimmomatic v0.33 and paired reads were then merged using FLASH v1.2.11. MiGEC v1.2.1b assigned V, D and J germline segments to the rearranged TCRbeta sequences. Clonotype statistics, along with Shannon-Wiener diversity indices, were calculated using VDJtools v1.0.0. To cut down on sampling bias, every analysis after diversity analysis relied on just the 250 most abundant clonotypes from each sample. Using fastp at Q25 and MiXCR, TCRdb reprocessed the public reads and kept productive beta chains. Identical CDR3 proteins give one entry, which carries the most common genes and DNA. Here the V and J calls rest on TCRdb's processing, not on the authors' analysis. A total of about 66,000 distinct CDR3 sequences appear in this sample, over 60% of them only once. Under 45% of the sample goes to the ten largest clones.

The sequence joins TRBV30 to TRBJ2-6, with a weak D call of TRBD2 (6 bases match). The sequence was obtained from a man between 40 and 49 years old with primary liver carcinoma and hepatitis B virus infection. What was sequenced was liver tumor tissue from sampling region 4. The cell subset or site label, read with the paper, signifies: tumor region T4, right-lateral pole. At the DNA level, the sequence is TGTGCCTGGAGTCAAGGTGGGACTTACTCTGGGGCCAACGTCCTGACTTTC. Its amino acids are CAWSQGGTYSGANVLTF. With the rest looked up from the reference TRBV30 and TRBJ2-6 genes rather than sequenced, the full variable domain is SQTIHQWPATLVQPVGSPLSLECTVEGTSNPNLYWYRQAAGRGLQLLFYSVGIGQISSEVPQNLSASRPQDRQFILSSKKLLLSDSGFYLCAWSQGGTYSGANVLTFGAGSRLTVL.